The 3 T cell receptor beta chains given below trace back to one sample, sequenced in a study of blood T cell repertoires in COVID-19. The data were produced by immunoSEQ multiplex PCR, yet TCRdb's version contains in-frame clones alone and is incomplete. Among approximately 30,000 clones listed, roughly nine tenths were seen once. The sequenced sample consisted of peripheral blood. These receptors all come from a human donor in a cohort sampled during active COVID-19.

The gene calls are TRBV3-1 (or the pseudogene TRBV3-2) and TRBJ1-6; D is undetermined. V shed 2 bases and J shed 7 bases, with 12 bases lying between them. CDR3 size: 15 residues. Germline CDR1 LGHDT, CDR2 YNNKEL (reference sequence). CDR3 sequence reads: CASSQTTVRNSPLHF. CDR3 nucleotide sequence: TGTGCCAGCAGCCAAACAACAGTTAGAAATTCACCCCTCCACTTT.

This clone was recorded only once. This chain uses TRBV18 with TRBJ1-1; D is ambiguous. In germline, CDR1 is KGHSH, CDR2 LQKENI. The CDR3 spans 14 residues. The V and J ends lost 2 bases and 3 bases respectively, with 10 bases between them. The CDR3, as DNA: TGTGCCAGCTCACCAAGCGAGGGAGACACTGAAGCTTTCTTT. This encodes CASSPSEGDTEAFF.

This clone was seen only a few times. CDR3 residues: CALSTAGNTEAFF. For the CDR3, the DNA is TGTGCCCTTTCGACCGCGGGGAACACTGAAGCTTTCTTT. This rearrangement joins TRBV2 to TRBJ1-1, with D unresolved. The CDR3 runs to 13 residues. Germline CDR1 SNHLY, CDR2 FYNNEI. Trimming left V 11 bases short and J 1 base short, with 14 bases between. Supplemented by reference TRBV2 and TRBJ1-1, the full variable domain reads EPEVTQTPSHQVTQMGQEVILRCVPISNHLYFYWYRQILGQKVEFLVSFYNNEISEKSEIFDDQFSVERPDGSNFTLKIRSTKLEDSAMYFCALSTAGNTEAFFGQGTRLTVV.